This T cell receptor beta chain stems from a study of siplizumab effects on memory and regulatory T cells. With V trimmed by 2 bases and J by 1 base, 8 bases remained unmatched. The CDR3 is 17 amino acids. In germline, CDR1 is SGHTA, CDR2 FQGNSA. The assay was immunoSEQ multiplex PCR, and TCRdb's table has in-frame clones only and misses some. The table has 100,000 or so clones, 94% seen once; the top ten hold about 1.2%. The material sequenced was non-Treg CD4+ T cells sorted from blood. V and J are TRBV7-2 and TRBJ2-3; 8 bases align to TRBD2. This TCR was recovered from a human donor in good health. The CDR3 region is CASSLTGPGRGTDTQYF. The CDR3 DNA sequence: TGTGCCAGCAGCTTAACAGGCCCCGGGAGGGGCACAGATACGCAGTATTTT. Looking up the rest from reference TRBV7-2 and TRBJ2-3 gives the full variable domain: GAGVSQSPSNKVTEKGKDVELRCDPISGHTALYWYRQSLGQGLEFLIYFQGNSAPDKSGLPSDRFSAERTGGSVSTLTIQRTQQEDSAVYLCASSLTGPGRGTDTQYFGPGTRLTVL.